The 9 T cell receptor beta chains reported below all come from one sample, sequenced in a study of T cell changes during pregnancy in multiple sclerosis. Clones were read by immunoSEQ multiplex PCR, and TCRdb kept only the in-frame ones, dropping some. Here the sample spans about 44,000 clones, around 94% being singletons. This specimen consisted of CD4+ T cells from peripheral blood mononuclear cells, obtained in the first trimester of pregnancy. The receptors shown here come from a female donor with multiple sclerosis, enrolled in a pregnancy study.

This sequence joins TRBV5-6 and TRBJ1-1; 11 bases match TRBD1. V gave up 3 bases and J gave up 2 bases; unmatched junction bases: 0. The CDR3 is made up of 14 amino acids. Germline V lookup: CDR1 SGHDT, CDR2 YYEEEE. In nucleotides, the CDR3 is TGTGCCAGCAGCTGGACAGGGGGCAACACTGAAGCTTTCTTT. It is translated as CASSWTGGNTEAFF.

The genes are TRBV4-2 and TRBJ2-7, with a weak D call TRBD1 (6 bases). The germline V and J ends were trimmed by 5 bases and 3 bases, with 11 bases remaining between them. The CDR3 contains 13 residues. Germline CDR1 and CDR2: LGHNA and YNFKEQ. The CDR3: CASSGGGFYEQYF. In DNA form, the CDR3 reads TGTGCCAGCAGCGGGGGCGGGTTCTACGAGCAGTACTTC.

V is TRBV11-2 and J is TRBJ2-1, with 10 bases aligning to TRBD1. The trim removed 5 bases at V and 7 bases at J, leaving 8 bases unmatched. CDR3 length: 15 amino acids. CDR1 and CDR2 from the germline V gene are SGHAT and FQNNGV. CDR3 nucleotides: TGTGCCAGCAGCCCCCCGGGACAGGGGTCGAATGAGCAGTTCTTC. This gives the protein CASSPPGQGSNEQFF.

This chain links TRBV5-6 with TRBJ2-3; 10 positions agree with TRBD1. Germline CDR1 reads SGHDT; CDR2 reads YYEEEE. Trimming removed 5 bases from V and 3 bases from J; junction bases left unmatched: 9. The CDR3 contains 16 residues. CDR3 sequence (DNA): TGTGCCAGCAGTGGTGTCGGGACAGGGGCAACAGATACGCAGTATTTT. Its translation: CASSGVGTGATDTQYF.

J is TRBJ1-1 and V is TRBV7-2; D unresolved. With 1 base removed from V and 1 base from J, the gap between germline ends came to 10 bases. The CDR3 loop spans 15 amino acids. Germline V CDR1 and CDR2: SGHTA, FQGNSA. DNA for the CDR3: TGTGCCAGCAGCTTAGTTGGGCGCGCGAACACTGAAGCTTTCTTT. Protein: CASSLVGRANTEAFF. The variable domain in full, with the rest retrieved from reference TRBV7-2 and TRBJ1-1, is GAGVSQSPSNKVTEKGKDVELRCDPISGHTALYWYRQSLGQGLEFLIYFQGNSAPDKSGLPSDRFSAERTGGSVSTLTIQRTQQEDSAVYLCASSLVGRANTEAFFGQGTRLTVV.

The chain couples TRBV5-4 to TRBJ2-7, with TRBD1 as a possible D gene (6 bases). Trimming removed 0 bases at V and 3 bases at J, with 19 bases between. CDR1 is SGHNT and CDR2 is YYREEE in the germline V gene (reference sequence). This CDR3 has 17 amino acids. This CDR3 is CASSLGGPETLLYEQYF. CDR3 DNA sequence: TGTGCCAGCAGCTTGGGGGGGCCAGAAACCCTCCTCTACGAGCAGTACTTC.

This clone was seen just once. An end of the junction does not agree with germline; a read error may underlie this. In nucleotides, the CDR3 is TGTGCTAGCAGCTTAAGTGCGGGGGGGCCCGATGAGCAGTTCTTC. Protein: CASSLSAGGPDEQFF. This chain joins TRBV7-7 and TRBJ2-1, with 9 nucleotides matching TRBD2. Germline V gives CDR1 SSHAT, CDR2 FNYEAQ (reference sequence). The CDR3 spans 15 residues.

The chain is built from TRBV4-1 and TRBJ2-2, with 8 nucleotides matching TRBD2. The CDR3 has 18 amino acids. The trim removed 0 bases at V and 2 bases at J, leaving 8 bases unmatched. Germline V gene lookup returns CDR1 MGHRA and CDR2 YSYEKL. CDR3 coding DNA: TGCGCCAGCAGCCAAGATTTGCGGGGGGTTTCTAACACCGGGGAGCTGTTTTTT. Protein: CASSQDLRGVSNTGELFF.

V gene TRBV5-4 combines with J gene TRBJ2-5, with TRBD1 identical over 8 bases. From germline, CDR1 is SGHNT and CDR2 YYREEE (reference sequence). Trimming removed 4 bases from V and 0 bases from J; junction bases left unmatched: 8. The CDR3 is 16 amino acids. The CDR3 coding sequence is TGTGCCAGCAGCATCAGACAGGGGCTCTACCAAGAGACCCAGTACTTC. It encodes CASSIRQGLYQETQYF. Combining the CDR3 with reference TRBV5-4 and TRBJ2-5 gives the whole variable domain ETGVTQSPTHLIKTRGQQVTLRCSSQSGHNTVSWYQQALGQGPQFIFQYYREEENGRGNFPPRFSGLQFPNYSSELNVNALELDDSALYLCASSIRQGLYQETQYFGPGTRLLVL.